This note documents a single T cell receptor (beta chain) sequence. Its target is unknown. The donors were all healthy and Caucasian. The data originate from a study of identical twins. The J segment lost 8 bases and the V segment lost 5 bases, leaving 8 bases of the junction unmatched. CDR3 size: 15 residues. CDR1 MDHEN and CDR2 SYDVKM come from the germline V gene. Points from the study as a whole: In drawing conclusions, the study used cross-sectional statistical analysis and did not follow the same donors. When twins shared out-of-frame alpha sequences, those sequences had excess low generation probability. Analyses of zero insertions could be partly confounded by invariant MAIT and iNKT cells.

TCRdb re-analysed the 5' RACE reads in MiXCR, keeping a single row per CDR3 protein. Here the sample spans roughly 1.6 million distinct CDR3 sequences, roughly 35% being singletons. The receptor was derived from a newborn girl in good health. The sequenced material came from cord blood. The rearrangement links TRBV28 to TRBJ2-4, with TRBD1 identical over 11 bases. The CDR3 DNA sequence: TGTGCCAGCAGTCACACCGGGACAGGGGGGTACATTCAGTACTTC. Translating it yields CASSHTGTGGYIQYF.